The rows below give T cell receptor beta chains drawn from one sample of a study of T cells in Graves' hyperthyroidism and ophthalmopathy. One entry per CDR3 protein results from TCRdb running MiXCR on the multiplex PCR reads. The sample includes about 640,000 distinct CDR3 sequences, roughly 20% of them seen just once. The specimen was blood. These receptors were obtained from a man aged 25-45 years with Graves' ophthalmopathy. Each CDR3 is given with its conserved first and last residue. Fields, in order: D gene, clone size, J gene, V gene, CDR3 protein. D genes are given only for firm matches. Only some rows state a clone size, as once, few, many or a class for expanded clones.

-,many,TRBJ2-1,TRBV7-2,CASSLGWRDSYNEQFF
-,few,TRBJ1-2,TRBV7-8,CAGTFYTF
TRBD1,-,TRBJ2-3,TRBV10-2,CASSDKGARTDTQYF
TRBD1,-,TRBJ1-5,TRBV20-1,CSAREIQGIFSNQPQHF
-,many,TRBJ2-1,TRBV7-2,CASSSKGYNEQFF
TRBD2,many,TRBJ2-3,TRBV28,CASSLRLAGYTDTQYF
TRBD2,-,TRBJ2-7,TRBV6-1,CASSRGLARNHEQYF
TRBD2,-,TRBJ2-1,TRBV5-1,CASSTGLAGTYNEQFF
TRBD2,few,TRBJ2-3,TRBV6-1,CASTRLAGGLDTQYF
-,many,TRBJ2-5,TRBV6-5,CASSYRGGQETQYF
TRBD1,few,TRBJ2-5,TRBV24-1,CAVSRGHQETQYF